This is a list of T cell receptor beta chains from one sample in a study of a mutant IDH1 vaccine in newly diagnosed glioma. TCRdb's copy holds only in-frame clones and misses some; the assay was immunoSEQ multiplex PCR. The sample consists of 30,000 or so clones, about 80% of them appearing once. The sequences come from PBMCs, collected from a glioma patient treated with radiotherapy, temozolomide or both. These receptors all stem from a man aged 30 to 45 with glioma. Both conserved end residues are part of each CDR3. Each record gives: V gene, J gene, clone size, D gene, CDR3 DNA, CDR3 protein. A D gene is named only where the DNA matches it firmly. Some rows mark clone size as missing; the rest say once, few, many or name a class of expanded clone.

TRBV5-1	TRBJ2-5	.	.	TGCGCCAGCAGCTTGGAGCGACAGTACCAAGAGACCCAGTACTTC	CASSLERQYQETQYF
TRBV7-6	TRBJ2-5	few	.	TGTGCCAGCAGTCCTCCAGGGGAGACCCAGTACTTC	CASSPPGETQYF
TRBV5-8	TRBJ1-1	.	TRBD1	TGTGCCAGCAGCTTGGACTTGGGACAGGAGGGACCGAACACTGAAGCTTTCTTT	CASSLDLGQEGPNTEAFF
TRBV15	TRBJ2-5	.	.	TGTGCCACCAGCGAAGGGGTTAGCGCTGAGACCCAGTACTTC	CATSEGVSAETQYF
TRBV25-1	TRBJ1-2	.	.	TGTGCCAGCAGTGACCCTGGAACGGATGGCTACACCTTC	CASSDPGTDGYTF
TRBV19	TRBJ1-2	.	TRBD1	TGTGCCAGTACAGGGGATCCCGGGACAGGATCGTATGGCTACACCTTC	CASTGDPGTGSYGYTF
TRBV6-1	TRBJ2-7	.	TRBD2	TGTGCCAGCAGCTCTAGCGGGGAGAGCTCCTACGAGCAGTACTTC	CASSSSGESSYEQYF
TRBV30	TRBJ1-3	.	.	TGTGCCTGGAGCCGCTGGGACGGACGCTCTGGAAACACCATATATTTT	CAWSRWDGRSGNTIYF
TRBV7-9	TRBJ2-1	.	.	TGTGCCAGCACGGAGGGGTTGCGGGGCAATGAGCAGTTCTTC	CASTEGLRGNEQFF
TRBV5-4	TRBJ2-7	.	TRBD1	TGTGCCAGCAGCAGGAACAGGGGCTACGAGCAGTACTTC	CASSRNRGYEQYF
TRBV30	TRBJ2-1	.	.	TGTGCCTCCATTAGGGGGGCGGCCTACAATGAGCAGTTCTTC	CASIRGAAYNEQFF
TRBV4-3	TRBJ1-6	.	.	TGCGCCAGCAGCCCAAGGAAGGGGAATAATTCACCCCTCCACTTT	CASSPRKGNNSPLHF
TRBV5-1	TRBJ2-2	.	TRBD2	TGCGCCAGCAGCTCTAGCGGGGAACACACCGGGGAGCTGTTTTTT	CASSSSGEHTGELFF
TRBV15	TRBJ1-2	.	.	TGTGCCACCAGCAGAGACCAGGCAGGGTTGGGTGGCTACACCTTC	CATSRDQAGLGGYTF
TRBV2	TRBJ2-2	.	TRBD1	TGTGCCAGTGACAGGGGGCGAACCGGGGAGCTGTTTTTT	CASDRGRTGELFF
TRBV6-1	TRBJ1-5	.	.	TGTGCCAGCAGTGAAGCGCTACAGGATTGGAATCAGCCCCAGCATTTT	CASSEALQDWNQPQHF
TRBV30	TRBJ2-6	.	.	TGTGCCTGGAGTGGAAGGGACACGGGATCGTCTGGGGCCAACGTCCTGACTTTC	CAWSGRDTGSSGANVLTF
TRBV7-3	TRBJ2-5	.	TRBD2	TGTGCCAGCACCAGCGGGAGGGGGGAGACCCAGTACTTC	CASTSGRGETQYF
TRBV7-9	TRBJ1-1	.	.	TGTGCCAGCAGCTTGGACCGGGAACGGACTGAAGCTTTCTTT	CASSLDRERTEAFF
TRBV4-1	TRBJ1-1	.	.	TGCGCCAGCAGCCAAGGGTCGGGGCAGACGAACACTGAAGCTTTCTTT	CASSQGSGQTNTEAFF
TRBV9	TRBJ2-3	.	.	TGTGCCAGCAGCCCTTACCAGCCCAGCACAGATACGCAGTATTTT	CASSPYQPSTDTQYF
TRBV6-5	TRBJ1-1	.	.	TGTGCCAGCAGCCGCAGGGTGGGCACTGAAGCTTTCTTT	CASSRRVGTEAFF
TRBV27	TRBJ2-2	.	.	TGTGCCAGCAGTTTAGGGGTTGGCGCCGGGGAGCTGTTTTTT	CASSLGVGAGELFF
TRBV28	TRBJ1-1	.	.	TGTGCCAGCACCCCGCCCGGGACCCTGAACACTGAAGCTTTCTTT	CASTPPGTLNTEAFF
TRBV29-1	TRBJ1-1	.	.	TGCAGCGTTCGAAACACTGAAGCTTTCTTT	CSVRNTEAFF
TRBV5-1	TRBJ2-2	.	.	TGCGCCAGCAGCCCTATAGTAGGGCGGGACGGGGAGCTGTTTTTT	CASSPIVGRDGELFF
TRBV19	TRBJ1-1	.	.	TGTGCCAGTAGTAGTTTCGAACAGAGTGAAGCTTTCTTT	CASSSFEQSEAFF
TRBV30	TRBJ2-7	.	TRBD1	TGTGCCTGCCCTGCAACCGGGACAGCCTACGAGCAGTACTTC	CACPATGTAYEQYF
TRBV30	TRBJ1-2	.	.	TGTGCCTGGAGTCAGGACCCCGACACATACTACACCTTC	CAWSQDPDTYYTF
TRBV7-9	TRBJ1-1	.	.	TGTGCCAGCAGCTTAGCTGGTAAGACTGAAGCTTTCTTT	CASSLAGKTEAFF
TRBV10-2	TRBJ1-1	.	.	TGCGCCAGCGGTGCCGGCGGAGAAGCTTTCTTT	CASGAGGEAFF
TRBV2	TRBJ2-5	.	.	TGTGCCAGCAGCCTCCCGATCCAAGAATTGGGAGAGACCCAGTACTTC	CASSLPIQELGETQYF
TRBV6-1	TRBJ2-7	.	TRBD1	TGTGCCAGCAGCAGGGACAGGGCATTGGGCGAGCAGTACTTC	CASSRDRALGEQYF
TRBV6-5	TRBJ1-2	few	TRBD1	TGTGCCAGCAGTTACAGAGGACAGGCGAGACCCTACACCTTC	CASSYRGQARPYTF
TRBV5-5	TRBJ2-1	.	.	TGTGCCAGCAGCCTCCCGAGTGGCGATGAGCAGTTCTTC	CASSLPSGDEQFF
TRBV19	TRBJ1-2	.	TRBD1	TGTGCCAGTAGTATCAAGACAGGGGGCGCGGATGGCTACACCTTC	CASSIKTGGADGYTF
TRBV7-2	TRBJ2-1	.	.	TGTGCCAGCAGCTCCGGATCCTACAATGAGCAGTTCTTC	CASSSGSYNEQFF
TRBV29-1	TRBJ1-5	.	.	TGCAGCGTGGGGGCTGAGGGGCAGCCCCAGCATTTT	CSVGAEGQPQHF
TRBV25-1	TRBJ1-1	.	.	TGTGCCAGCCTTGGAGGGGGGACGGTTGGAACTGAAGCTTTCTTT	CASLGGGTVGTEAFF
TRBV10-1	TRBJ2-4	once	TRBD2	TGCGCCAGCAGTGAGTACCTGATCCGAGGACTAGCTCTTAAATTAGCCAAAAACATTCAGTACTTC	CASSEYLIRGLALKLAKNIQYF